The rows below give T cell receptor beta chains drawn from one sample of a study of T cell clones after liver transplantation. Some clones are missing from TCRdb's copy, which holds only in-frame ones; the method was immunoSEQ multiplex PCR. The table lists tens of thousands of clones, around 78% of them singletons. The material sequenced was CD4+ T cells from blood, taken at the 22-month timepoint. These receptors all stem from a human patient who received a liver transplant. A share of the T cells may be of graft donor origin. The CDR3 runs from the conserved cysteine through the conserved F or W. Fields, in order: clone size, V gene, D gene, J gene, CDR3 protein, CDR3 DNA. The D gene is left open where the match is weak. A clone size is listed for some rows: how often the clone was seen (once, few, many), or a class if it is expanded.

size: -
V: TRBV9
D: TRBD2
J: TRBJ2-5
CDR3: CASSVAGGPQETQYF
DNA: TGTGCCAGCAGCGTAGCGGGGGGGCCCCAAGAGACCCAGTACTTC

size: -
V: TRBV7-2
D: -
J: TRBJ1-5
CDR3: CASSFDSYNQPQHF
DNA: TGTGCCAGCAGCTTTGACAGTTACAATCAGCCCCAGCATTTT

size: few
V: TRBV2
D: TRBD1
J: TRBJ1-6
CDR3: CASSGQGDSPLHF
DNA: TGTGCCAGCAGTGGACAGGGGGACTCACCCCTCCACTTT

size: -
V: TRBV27
D: -
J: TRBJ2-6
CDR3: CASSLVPGANVLTF
DNA: TGTGCCAGCAGTTTGGTCCCAGGGGCCAACGTCCTGACTTTC

size: -
V: TRBV7-9
D: -
J: TRBJ2-7
CDR3: CASSAERPNRDKAYEQYF
DNA: TGTGCCAGCAGCGCCGAGCGACCTAACCGGGACAAGGCCTACGAGCAGTACTTC

size: -
V: TRBV12-5
D: -
J: TRBJ1-5
CDR3: CASGLLGVGNQPQHF
DNA: TGTGCTAGTGGTTTATTAGGGGTGGGCAATCAGCCCCAGCATTTT

size: -
V: TRBV7-9
D: -
J: TRBJ2-7
CDR3: CASSLGQGRAYEQYF
DNA: TGTGCCAGCAGCTTAGGGCAGGGGAGGGCCTACGAGCAGTACTTC

size: -
V: TRBV18
D: TRBD2
J: TRBJ2-3
CDR3: CASSPPAAGGTDTQYF
DNA: TGTGCCAGCTCACCACCTGCAGCGGGAGGTACAGATACGCAGTATTTT

size: -
V: TRBV18
D: -
J: TRBJ1-2
CDR3: CASSPPASNYGYTF
DNA: TGTGCCAGCTCACCACCTGCCAGCAACTATGGCTACACCTTC

size: few
V: TRBV5-1
D: -
J: TRBJ2-7
CDR3: CASSSDSAYEQYF
DNA: TGCGCCAGCAGCTCGGACTCGGCCTACGAGCAGTACTTC

size: -
V: TRBV6-1
D: -
J: TRBJ1-2
CDR3: CASSLGGTNYGYTF
DNA: TGTGCCAGCAGTCTAGGGGGGACTAACTATGGCTACACCTTC

size: -
V: TRBV19
D: TRBD2
J: TRBJ2-1
CDR3: CASRNSGTSGGNEQFF
DNA: TGTGCCAGTAGAAACTCCGGGACTAGCGGGGGGAATGAGCAGTTCTTC

size: -
V: TRBV28
D: -
J: TRBJ2-2
CDR3: CASSLVGRLGGELFF
DNA: TGTGCCAGCAGTTTGGTAGGGCGTCTCGGAGGGGAGCTGTTTTTT

size: few
V: TRBV18
D: TRBD1
J: TRBJ2-5
CDR3: CASSQGAAETQYF
DNA: TGTGCCAGCTCACAGGGGGCGGCAGAGACCCAGTACTTC

size: -
V: TRBV4-3
D: TRBD1
J: TRBJ1-3
CDR3: CASSHRGRTGNTIYF
DNA: TGCGCCAGCAGCCACAGGGGGCGAACTGGAAACACCATATATTTT

size: -
V: TRBV7-9
D: TRBD1
J: TRBJ2-7
CDR3: CASTGGYEQYF
DNA: TGTGCCAGCACAGGGGGCTACGAGCAGTACTTC

size: -
V: TRBV5-1
D: -
J: TRBJ1-2
CDR3: CASSWTTDDYGYTF
DNA: TGCGCCAGCAGCTGGACGACGGATGATTATGGCTACACCTTC

size: -
V: TRBV5-1
D: TRBD1
J: TRBJ1-6
CDR3: CASSLSSGTVNNSPLHF
DNA: TGCGCCAGCAGCCTTTCTTCCGGGACAGTTAATAATTCACCCCTCCACTTT

size: once
V: TRBV12-5
D: -
J: TRBJ2-7
CDR3: CASGERTVEQYF
DNA: TGTGCTAGTGGTGAGAGGACAGTCGAGCAGTACTTC

size: -
V: TRBV9
D: -
J: TRBJ2-7
CDR3: CASSVGLYPGRNEQYF
DNA: TGTGCCAGCAGCGTAGGGCTCTACCCAGGGAGAAACGAGCAGTACTTC

size: -
V: TRBV6-6
D: -
J: TRBJ1-3
CDR3: CASSSWTVSGNTIYF
DNA: TGTGCCAGCAGTTCCTGGACAGTCTCTGGAAACACCATATATTTT

size: once
V: TRBV7-8
D: TRBD2
J: TRBJ2-1
CDR3: CASSSFGGGLAGENEQFF
DNA: TGTGCCAGCAGCTCCTTTGGGGGGGGACTAGCGGGAGAAAATGAGCAGTTCTTC

size: once
V: TRBV7-3
D: -
J: TRBJ2-7
CDR3: CASSLTEGGEQYF
DNA: TGTGCCAGCAGCTTAACGGAGGGGGGCGAGCAGTACTTC

size: few
V: TRBV15
D: TRBD2
J: TRBJ2-1
CDR3: CATSGPSGDYNEQFF
DNA: TGTGCCACCAGCGGGCCTAGCGGGGACTACAATGAGCAGTTCTTC